The sample holds one count of the clone carrying this TCR beta chain. Its antigen is undetermined. This sample was included in a study of T cells in Graves' hyperthyroidism and ophthalmopathy. Study-level results: Blood also contained most expanded thyroid clonotypes above 0.001.

Fresh peripheral blood, roughly 9.6 ml, was the source of the PBMCs. It was RNA transcripts that yielded the amplified TCR beta CDR3 regions. An initial round of RT-PCR targeting the TCR CDR3 relied on the HTBI primer set. Each CDR3 protein is one row after TCRdb ran MiXCR on the multiplex PCR reads. The repertoire holds 300,000 to 450,000 distinct CDR3 sequences, 13% to 15% seen once, with about 20% in the top ten. The source of this sequence is a woman in her 30s with Graves' ophthalmopathy. The sequenced sample consisted of blood.

The DNA for the CDR3 is TGTGCCAGCAGGTCCGGGACAGGCCCTATGAACACTGAAGCTTTCTTT. Translated: CASRSGTGPMNTEAFF. The chain combines TRBV28 with TRBJ1-1, with TRBD1 matching 8 bases. The CDR3 loop spans 16 amino acids. Germline assignment: CDR1 MDHEN and CDR2 SYDVKM. The J segment lost 0 bases and the V segment lost 6 bases, leaving 9 bases of the junction unmatched.